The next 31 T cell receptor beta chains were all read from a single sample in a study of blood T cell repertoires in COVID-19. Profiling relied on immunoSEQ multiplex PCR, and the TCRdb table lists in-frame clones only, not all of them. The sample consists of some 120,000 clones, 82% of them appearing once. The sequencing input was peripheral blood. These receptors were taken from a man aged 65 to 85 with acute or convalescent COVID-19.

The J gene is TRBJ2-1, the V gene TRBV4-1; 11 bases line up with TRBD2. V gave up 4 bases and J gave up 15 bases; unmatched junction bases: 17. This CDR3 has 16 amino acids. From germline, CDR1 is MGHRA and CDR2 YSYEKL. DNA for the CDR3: TGCGCCAGCAGCCTTTGGACTAGCGGGCCGACAGAGTTGAGGTTCTTC. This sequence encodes CASSLWTSGPTELRFF.

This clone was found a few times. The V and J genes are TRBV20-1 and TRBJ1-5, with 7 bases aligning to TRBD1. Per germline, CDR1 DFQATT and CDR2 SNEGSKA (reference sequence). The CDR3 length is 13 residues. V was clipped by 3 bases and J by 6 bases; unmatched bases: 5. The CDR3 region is CSASGQDRQPQHF. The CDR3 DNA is TGCAGTGCTAGTGGACAGGATCGTCAGCCCCAGCATTTT.

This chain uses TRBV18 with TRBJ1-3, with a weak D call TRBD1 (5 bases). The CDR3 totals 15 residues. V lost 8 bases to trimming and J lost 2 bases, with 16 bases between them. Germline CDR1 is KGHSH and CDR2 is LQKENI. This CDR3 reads CASQRPGGPGNTIYF. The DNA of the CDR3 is TGTGCCAGCCAAAGGCCGGGGGGACCTGGAAACACCATATATTTT.

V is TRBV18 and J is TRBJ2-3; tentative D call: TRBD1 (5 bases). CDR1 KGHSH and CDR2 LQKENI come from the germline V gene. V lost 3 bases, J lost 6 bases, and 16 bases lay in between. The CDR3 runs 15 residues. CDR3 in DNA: TGTGCCAGCTCACCGACTCAGGGTCATGTGGATACGCAGTATTTT. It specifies CASSPTQGHVDTQYF.

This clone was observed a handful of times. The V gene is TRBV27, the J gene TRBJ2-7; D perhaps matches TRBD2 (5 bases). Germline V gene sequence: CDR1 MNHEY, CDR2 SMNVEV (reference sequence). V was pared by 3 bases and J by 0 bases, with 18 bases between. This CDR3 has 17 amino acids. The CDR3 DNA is TGTGCCAGCAGTTTCAATCCCTATAGCGCGAGCTCCTACGAGCAGTACTTC. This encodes CASSFNPYSASSYEQYF.

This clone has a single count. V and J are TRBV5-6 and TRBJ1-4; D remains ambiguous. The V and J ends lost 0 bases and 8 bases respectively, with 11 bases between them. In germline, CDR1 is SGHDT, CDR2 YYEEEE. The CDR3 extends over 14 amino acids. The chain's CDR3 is CASSLAKTREKLFF. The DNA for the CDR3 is TGTGCCAGCAGCTTGGCCAAGACGAGGGAAAAACTGTTTTTT.

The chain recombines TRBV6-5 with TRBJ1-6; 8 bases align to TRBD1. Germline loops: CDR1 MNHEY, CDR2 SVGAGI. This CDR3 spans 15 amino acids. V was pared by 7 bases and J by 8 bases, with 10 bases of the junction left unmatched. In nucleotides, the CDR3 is TGTGCCAGCAATTCGGACAGGGTAGCGCATTCACCCCTCCACTTT. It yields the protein CASNSDRVAHSPLHF.

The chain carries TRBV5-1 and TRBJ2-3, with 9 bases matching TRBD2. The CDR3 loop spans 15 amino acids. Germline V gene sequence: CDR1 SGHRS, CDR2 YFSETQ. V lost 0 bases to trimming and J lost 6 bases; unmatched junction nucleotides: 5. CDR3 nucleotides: TGCGCCAGCAGCTTGGGCGGGGGGGCCACGGATACGCAGTATTTT. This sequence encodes CASSLGGGATDTQYF. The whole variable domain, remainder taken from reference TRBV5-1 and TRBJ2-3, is KAGVTQTPRYLIKTRGQQVTLSCSPISGHRSVSWYQQTPGQGLQFLFEYFSETQRNKGNFPGRFSGRQFSNSRSEMNVSTLELGDSALYLCASSLGGGATDTQYFGPGTRLTVL.

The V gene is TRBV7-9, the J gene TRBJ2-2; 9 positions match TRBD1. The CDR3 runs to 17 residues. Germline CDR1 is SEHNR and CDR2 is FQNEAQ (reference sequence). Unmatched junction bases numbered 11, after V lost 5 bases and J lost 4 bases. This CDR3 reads CASSRRKTGGGTGELFF. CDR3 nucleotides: TGTGCCAGCAGCCGGCGGAAGACAGGGGGTGGCACCGGGGAGCTGTTTTTT.

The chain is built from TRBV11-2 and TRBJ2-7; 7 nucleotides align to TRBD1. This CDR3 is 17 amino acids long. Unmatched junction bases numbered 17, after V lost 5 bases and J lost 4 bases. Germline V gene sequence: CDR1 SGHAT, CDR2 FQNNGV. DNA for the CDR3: TGTGCCAGCAGCCCATCAACGACAGGGCGGACTCGGTACGAGCAGTACTTC. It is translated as CASSPSTTGRTRYEQYF.

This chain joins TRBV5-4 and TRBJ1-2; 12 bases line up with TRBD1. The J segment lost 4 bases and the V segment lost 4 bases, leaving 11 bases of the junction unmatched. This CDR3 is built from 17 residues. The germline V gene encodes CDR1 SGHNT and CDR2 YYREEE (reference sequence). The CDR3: CASSPGTGGVYAYGYTF. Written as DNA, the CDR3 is TGTGCCAGCAGCCCCGGGACAGGGGGCGTTTATGCCTATGGCTACACCTTC.

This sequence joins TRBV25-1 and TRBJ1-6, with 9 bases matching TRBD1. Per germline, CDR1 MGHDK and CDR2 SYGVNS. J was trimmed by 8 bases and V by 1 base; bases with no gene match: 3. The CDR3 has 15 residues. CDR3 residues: CASSEFGTGYSPLHF. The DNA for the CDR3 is TGTGCCAGCAGTGAATTCGGGACAGGGTATTCACCCCTCCACTTT.

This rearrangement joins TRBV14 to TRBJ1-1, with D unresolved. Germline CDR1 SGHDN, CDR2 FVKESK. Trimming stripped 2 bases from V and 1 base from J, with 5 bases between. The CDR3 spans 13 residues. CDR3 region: CASSQQANTEAFF. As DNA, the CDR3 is TGTGCCAGCAGCCAACAGGCGAACACTGAAGCTTTCTTT. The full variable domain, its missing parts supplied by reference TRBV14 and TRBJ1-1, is EAGVTQFPSHSVIEKGQTVTLRCDPISGHDNLYWYRRVMGKEIKFLLHFVKESKQDESGMPNNRFLAERTGGTYSTLKVQPAELEDSGVYFCASSQQANTEAFFGQGTRLTVV.

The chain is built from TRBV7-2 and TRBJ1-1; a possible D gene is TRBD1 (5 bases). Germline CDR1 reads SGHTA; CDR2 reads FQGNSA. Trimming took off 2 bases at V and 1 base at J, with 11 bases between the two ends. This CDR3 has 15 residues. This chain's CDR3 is CASSLWGGTNTEAFF. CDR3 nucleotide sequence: TGTGCCAGCAGCTTATGGGGCGGAACGAACACTGAAGCTTTCTTT.

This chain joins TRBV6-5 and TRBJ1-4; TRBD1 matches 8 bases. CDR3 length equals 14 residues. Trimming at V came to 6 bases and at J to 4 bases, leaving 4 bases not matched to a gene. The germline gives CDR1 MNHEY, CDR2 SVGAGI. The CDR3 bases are TGTGCCAGCAGGGGGACAGGAGATAATGAAAAACTGTTTTTT. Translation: CASRGTGDNEKLFF.

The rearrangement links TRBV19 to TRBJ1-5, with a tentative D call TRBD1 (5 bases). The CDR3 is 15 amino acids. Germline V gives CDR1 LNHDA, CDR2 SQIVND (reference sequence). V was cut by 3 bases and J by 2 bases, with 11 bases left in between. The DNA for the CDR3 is TGTGCCAGTAGTATCAAGGGAGGGGGCAATCAGCCCCAGCATTTT. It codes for CASSIKGGGNQPQHF.

CDR3: CASSQRTAYEQYF. The CDR3 nucleotides are TGTGCCAGCAGCCAAAGGACAGCCTACGAGCAGTACTTC. The gene calls are TRBV3-1 (or the pseudogene TRBV3-2) and TRBJ2-7, with D perhaps TRBD1 (6 bases). The CDR3 is made up of 13 amino acids. Trimming shortened V by 2 bases and J by 2 bases, and 7 bases separated the two germline ends. The germline CDR1 and CDR2 sequences are LGHDT and YNNKEL (reference sequence).

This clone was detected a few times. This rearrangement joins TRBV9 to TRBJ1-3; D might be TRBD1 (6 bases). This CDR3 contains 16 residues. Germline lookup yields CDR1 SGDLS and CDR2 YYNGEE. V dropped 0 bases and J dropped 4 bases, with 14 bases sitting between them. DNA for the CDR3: TGTGCCAGCAGCGTAGGGGGACGACAGGAAGGAAACACCATATATTTT. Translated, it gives CASSVGGRQEGNTIYF.

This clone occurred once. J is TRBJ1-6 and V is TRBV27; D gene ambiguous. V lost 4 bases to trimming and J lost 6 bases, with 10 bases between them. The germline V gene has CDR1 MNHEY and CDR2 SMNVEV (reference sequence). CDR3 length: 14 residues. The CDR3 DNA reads TGTGCCAGCAGTTCCGGGATCTTTAATTCACCCCTCCACTTT. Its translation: CASSSGIFNSPLHF.

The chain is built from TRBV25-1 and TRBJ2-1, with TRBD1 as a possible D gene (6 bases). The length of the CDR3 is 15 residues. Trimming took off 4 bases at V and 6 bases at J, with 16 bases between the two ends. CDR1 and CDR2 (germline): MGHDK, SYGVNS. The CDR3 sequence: CASSGNRVAINEQFF. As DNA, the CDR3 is TGTGCCAGCAGTGGAAACAGGGTTGCCATCAATGAGCAGTTCTTC.

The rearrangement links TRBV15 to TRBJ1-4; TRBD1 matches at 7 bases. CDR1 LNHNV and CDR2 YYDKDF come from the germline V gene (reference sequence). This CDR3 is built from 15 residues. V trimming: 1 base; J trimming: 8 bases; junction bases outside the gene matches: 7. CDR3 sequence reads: CATSRVGAGGEKLFF. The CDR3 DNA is TGTGCCACCAGCAGAGTTGGGGCAGGGGGGGAAAAACTGTTTTTT. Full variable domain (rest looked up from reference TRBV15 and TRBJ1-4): DAMVIQNPRYQVTQFGKPVTLSCSQTLNHNVMYWYQQKSSQAPKLLFHYYDKDFNNEADTPDNFQSRRPNTSFCFLDIRSPGLGDTAMYLCATSRVGAGGEKLFFGSGTQLSVL.

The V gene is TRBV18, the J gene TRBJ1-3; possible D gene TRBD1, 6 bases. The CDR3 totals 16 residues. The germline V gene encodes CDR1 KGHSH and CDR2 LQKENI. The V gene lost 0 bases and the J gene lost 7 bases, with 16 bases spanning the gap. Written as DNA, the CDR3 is TGTGCCAGCTCACCACCTAATACAGGGATCGGGAACACCATATATTTT. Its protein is CASSPPNTGIGNTIYF.

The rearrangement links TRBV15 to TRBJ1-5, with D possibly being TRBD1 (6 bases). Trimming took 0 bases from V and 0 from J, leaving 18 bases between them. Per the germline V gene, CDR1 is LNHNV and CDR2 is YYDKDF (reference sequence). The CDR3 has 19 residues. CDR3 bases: TGTGCCACCAGCAGAGAAGGACAGTTTACCAGTAATAGCAATCAGCCCCAGCATTTT. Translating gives CATSREGQFTSNSNQPQHF.

CDR3 nucleotides: TGTGCCAGTAGTATATCACAGGTCACAGATACGCAGTATTTT. Its translation: CASSISQVTDTQYF. The gene calls are TRBV19 and TRBJ2-3; weak D call: TRBD1 (5 bases). Per the germline V gene, CDR1 is LNHDA and CDR2 is SQIVND (reference sequence). The ends were cut back, 2 bases at V and 2 bases at J, with 8 bases in the middle. The CDR3 sequence is 14 residues long.

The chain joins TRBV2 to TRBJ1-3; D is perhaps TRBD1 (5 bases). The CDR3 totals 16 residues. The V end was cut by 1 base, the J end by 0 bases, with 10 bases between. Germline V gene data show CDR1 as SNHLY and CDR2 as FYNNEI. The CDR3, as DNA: TGTGCCAGCAGTGAAGAAAAGACAGTCTCTGGAAACACCATATATTTT. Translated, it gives CASSEEKTVSGNTIYF. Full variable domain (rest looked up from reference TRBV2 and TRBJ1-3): EPEVTQTPSHQVTQMGQEVILRCVPISNHLYFYWYRQILGQKVEFLVSFYNNEISEKSEIFDDQFSVERPDGSNFTLKIRSTKLEDSAMYFCASSEEKTVSGNTIYFGEGSWLTVV.

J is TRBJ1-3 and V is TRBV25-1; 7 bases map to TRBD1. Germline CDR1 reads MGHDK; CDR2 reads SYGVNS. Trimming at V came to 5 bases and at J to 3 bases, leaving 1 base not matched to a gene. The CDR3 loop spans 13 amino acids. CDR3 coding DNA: TGTGCCAGCAGTACAGGGGTTGGAAACACCATATATTTT. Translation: CASSTGVGNTIYF.

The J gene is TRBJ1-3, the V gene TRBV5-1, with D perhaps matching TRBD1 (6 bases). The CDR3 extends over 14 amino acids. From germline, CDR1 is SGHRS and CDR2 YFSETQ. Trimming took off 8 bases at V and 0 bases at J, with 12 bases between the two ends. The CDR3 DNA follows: TGCGCCAGTGGACAGACTAACTCTGGAAACACCATATATTTT. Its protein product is CASGQTNSGNTIYF.

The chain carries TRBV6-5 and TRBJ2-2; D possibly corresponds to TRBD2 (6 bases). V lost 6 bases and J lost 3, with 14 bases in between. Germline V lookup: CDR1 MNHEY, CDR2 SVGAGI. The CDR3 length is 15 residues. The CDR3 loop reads CASRGTPGDTGELFF. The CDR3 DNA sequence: TGTGCCAGCAGAGGGACTCCCGGCGACACCGGGGAGCTGTTTTTT.

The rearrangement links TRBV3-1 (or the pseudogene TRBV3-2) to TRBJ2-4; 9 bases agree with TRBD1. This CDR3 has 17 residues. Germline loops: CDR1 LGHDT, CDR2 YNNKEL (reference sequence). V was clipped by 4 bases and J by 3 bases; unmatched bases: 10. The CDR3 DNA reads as TGTGCCAGCAGCCTACAGGGGGCGAGTAAGGGCAAAAACATTCAGTACTTC. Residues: CASSLQGASKGKNIQYF.

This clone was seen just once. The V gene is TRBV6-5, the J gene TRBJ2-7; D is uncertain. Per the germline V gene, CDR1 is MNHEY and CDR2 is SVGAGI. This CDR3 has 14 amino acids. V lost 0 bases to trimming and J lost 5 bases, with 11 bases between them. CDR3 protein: CASSYSPKTHEQYF. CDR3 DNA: TGTGCCAGCAGTTACTCTCCCAAGACACACGAGCAGTACTTC.

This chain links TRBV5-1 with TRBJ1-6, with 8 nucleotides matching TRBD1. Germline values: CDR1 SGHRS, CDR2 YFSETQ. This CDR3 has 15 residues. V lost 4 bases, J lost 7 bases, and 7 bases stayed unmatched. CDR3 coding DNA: TGCGCCAGCAGCCTATGGACAGGGCCAAATTCACCCCTCCACTTT. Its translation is CASSLWTGPNSPLHF.